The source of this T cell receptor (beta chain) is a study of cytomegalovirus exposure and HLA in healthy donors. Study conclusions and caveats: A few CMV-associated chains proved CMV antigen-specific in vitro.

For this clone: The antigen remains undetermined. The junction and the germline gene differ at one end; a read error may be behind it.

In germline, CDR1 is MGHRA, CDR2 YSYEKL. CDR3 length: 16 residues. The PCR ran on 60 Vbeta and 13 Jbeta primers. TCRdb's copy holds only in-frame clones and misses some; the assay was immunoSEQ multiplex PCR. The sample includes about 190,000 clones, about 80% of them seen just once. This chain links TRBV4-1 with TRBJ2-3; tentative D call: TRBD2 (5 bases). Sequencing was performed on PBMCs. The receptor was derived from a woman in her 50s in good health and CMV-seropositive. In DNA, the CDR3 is TGTGCCAGCAGCCCCTCGGTGAGGGAACGCACCAATACGCAGTATTTT. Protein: CASSPSVRERTNTQYF.